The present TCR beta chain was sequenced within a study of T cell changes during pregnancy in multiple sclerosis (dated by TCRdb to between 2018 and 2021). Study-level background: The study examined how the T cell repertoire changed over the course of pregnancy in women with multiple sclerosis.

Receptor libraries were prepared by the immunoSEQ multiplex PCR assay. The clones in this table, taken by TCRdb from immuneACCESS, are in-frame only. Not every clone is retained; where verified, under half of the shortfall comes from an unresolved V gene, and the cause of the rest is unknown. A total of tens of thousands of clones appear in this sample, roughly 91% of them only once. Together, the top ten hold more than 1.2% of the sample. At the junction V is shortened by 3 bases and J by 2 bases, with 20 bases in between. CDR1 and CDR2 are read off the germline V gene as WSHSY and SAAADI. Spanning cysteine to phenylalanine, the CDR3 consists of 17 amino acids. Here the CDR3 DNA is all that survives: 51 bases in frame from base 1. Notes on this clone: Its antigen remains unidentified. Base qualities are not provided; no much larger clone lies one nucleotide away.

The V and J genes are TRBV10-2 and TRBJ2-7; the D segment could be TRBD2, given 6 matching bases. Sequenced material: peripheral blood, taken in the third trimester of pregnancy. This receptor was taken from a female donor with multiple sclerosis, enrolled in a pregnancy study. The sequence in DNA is TGCGCCAGCAGTGATCTCGGAGGGACCCGGCCTCCCTACGAGCAGTACTTC. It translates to CASSDLGGTRPPYEQYF.